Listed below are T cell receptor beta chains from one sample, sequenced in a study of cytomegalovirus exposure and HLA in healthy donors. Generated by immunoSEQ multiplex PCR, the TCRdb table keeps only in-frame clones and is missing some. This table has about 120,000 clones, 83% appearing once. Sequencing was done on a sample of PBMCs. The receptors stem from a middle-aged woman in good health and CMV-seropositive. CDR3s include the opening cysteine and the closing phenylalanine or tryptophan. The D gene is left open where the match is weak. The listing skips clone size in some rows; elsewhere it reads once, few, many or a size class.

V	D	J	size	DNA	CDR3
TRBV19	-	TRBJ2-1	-	TGTGCCACCAAACCCCCGCAGTCCATTTACAATGAGCAGTTCTTC	CATKPPQSIYNEQFF
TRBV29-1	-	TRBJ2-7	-	TGCAGCGTTGAAGATTCGCGGGCCTACGAGCAGTACTTC	CSVEDSRAYEQYF
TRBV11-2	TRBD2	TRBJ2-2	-	TGTGCCAGCAGCTTAGGACTAGCGGGGTACACCGGGGAGCTGTTTTTT	CASSLGLAGYTGELFF
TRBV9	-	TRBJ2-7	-	TGTGCCAGCAGCCCCCCGAGCTCCTACGAGCAGTACTTC	CASSPPSSYEQYF
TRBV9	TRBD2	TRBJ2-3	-	TGTGCCAGCAGCACCTACAGCGGGGCCGCCACAGATACGCAGTATTTT	CASSTYSGAATDTQYF
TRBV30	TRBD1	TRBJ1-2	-	TGTGCCTGGGGGGGACAGGGGGACCATGGCTACACCTTC	CAWGGQGDHGYTF
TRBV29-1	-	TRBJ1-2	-	TGCAGCGTTGAGGGAGGTCGGGGCTACACCTTC	CSVEGGRGYTF
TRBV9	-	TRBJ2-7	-	TGTGCCTCTTCCTGGGCTAGCGACTCCTACGAGCAGTACTTC	CASSWASDSYEQYF
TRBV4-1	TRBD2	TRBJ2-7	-	TGCGCCAGCAGCCAAGATAGTCGGCCGGGAGGTCCTTACGAGCAGTACTTC	CASSQDSRPGGPYEQYF
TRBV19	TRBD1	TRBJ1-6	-	TGTGCCAGTAGTATACTTACCGGACAGGGTAATATGGCACCCCTCCACTTT	CASSILTGQGNMAPLHF
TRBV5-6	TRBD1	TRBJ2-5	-	TGTGCCAGCAGCTTGGGACAGGGGGCCGAGACCCAGTACTTC	CASSLGQGAETQYF
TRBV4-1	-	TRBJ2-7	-	TGCGCCAGCAGCCCCCTATTGGGGAGTGGGTACGAGCAGTACTTC	CASSPLLGSGYEQYF
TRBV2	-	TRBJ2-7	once	TGTGCCAGCATGGGAGAAGATTACGAGCAGTACTTC	CASMGEDYEQYF
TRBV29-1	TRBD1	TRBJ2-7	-	TGCAGCGTTGAAGGGACAGGACCCTCCTACGAGCAGTACTTC	CSVEGTGPSYEQYF
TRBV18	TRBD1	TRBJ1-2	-	TGTGCCAGCTCACTCGACAGGGGGCGTAGCTACACCTTC	CASSLDRGRSYTF
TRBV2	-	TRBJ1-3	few	TGTGCCAGCAGTGTCAGAAGAACAAACTCTGGAAACACCATATATTTT	CASSVRRTNSGNTIYF
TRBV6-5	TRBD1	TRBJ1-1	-	TGTGCCAGCAGGTCGACAGGGTTTGAAGCTTTCTTT	CASRSTGFEAFF
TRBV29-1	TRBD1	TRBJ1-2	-	TGCAGCTCCTGGGGACAGGTCTATGGCTACACCTTC	CSSWGQVYGYTF
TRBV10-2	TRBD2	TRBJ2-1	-	TGCGCCAGCAGTGGGACTAGCGCGGGAGATGAGAATGAGCAGTTCTTC	CASSGTSAGDENEQFF
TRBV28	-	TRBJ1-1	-	TGTGCCAGCAGGAGACAGGTCATGAACACTGAAGCTTTCTTT	CASRRQVMNTEAFF
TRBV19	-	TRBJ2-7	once	TGTGCCAGTAGTATAGATCTGCAACTCCGCTACGAGCAGTACTTC	CASSIDLQLRYEQYF
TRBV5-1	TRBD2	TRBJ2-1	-	TGCGCCAGCAGCTCGGGACTAGCGGGAGTCAATGAGCAGTTCTTC	CASSSGLAGVNEQFF
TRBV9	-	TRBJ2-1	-	TGTGCCAGCAGCTTGGGGGCGGACTCCTACAATGAGCAGTTCTTC	CASSLGADSYNEQFF
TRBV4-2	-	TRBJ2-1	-	TGTGCCAGCAGCCAAGCGGGAGTAACCCACAATGAGCAGTTCTTC	CASSQAGVTHNEQFF
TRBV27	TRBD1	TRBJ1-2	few	TGTGCCAGCAGTTTATCGCGACAGGGGCGAAACTATGGCTACACCTTC	CASSLSRQGRNYGYTF
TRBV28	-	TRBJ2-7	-	TGTGCCAGCAGGACACCGAGCTCCTACGAGCAGTACTTC	CASRTPSSYEQYF
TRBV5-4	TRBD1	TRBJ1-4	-	TGTGCCAGCAGTACCGGGACAGGGAGGGCTGGTAATGAAAAACTGTTTTTT	CASSTGTGRAGNEKLFF
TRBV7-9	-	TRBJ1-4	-	TGTGCCAGCAGCCAGGTGGGGGGTCGTGAAAAACTGTTTTTT	CASSQVGGREKLFF
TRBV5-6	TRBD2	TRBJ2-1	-	TGTGCCAGCAGCTTCGAGCGGGAGGGGGGTGTCAATGAGCAGTTCTTC	CASSFEREGGVNEQFF
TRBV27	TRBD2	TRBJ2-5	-	TGTGCCAGCAGAGGACTAGCGGGCACGTACCAAGAGACCCAGTACTTC	CASRGLAGTYQETQYF
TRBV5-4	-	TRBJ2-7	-	TGTGCCAGCAGCAATCATTTGGGCGGCGGGATCGGCCAGTACTTC	CASSNHLGGGIGQYF
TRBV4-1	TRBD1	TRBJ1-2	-	TGCGCCAGCAGCCATCCCCCAGGGGGAAACTATGGCTACACCTTC	CASSHPPGGNYGYTF
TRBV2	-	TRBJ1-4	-	TGTGCCAGCAGTGAAGGTGAGCTGTTTTTT	CASSEGELFF
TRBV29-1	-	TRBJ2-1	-	TGCAGCTTCACTTACAATGAGCAGTTCTTC	CSFTYNEQFF
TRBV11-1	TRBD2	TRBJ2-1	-	TGTGCCAGCAGCTTAGCGTTGAGACGGGAGGTCTACAATGAGCAGTTCTTC	CASSLALRREVYNEQFF